These 19 T cell receptor beta chains were all obtained from the same sample, sequenced in a study of T cell changes during pregnancy in multiple sclerosis. TCRdb's copy holds only in-frame clones and misses some; the assay was immunoSEQ multiplex PCR. The table includes tens of thousands of clones, less than 95% detected once. The source material was peripheral blood, sampled in the third trimester of pregnancy. The receptors were sampled from a female donor with multiple sclerosis, enrolled in a pregnancy study.

Only one count was recorded for this clone. The rearrangement uses TRBV28 and TRBJ1-5; 8 bases align to TRBD1. Per germline, CDR1 MDHEN and CDR2 SYDVKM. V lost 5 bases to trimming and J lost 7 bases; unmatched junction nucleotides: 10. There are 15 residues in the CDR3. CDR3 nucleotide sequence: TGTGCCAGCAGTCTGGGGGACAGGAGGGGACAGCCCCAGCATTTT. It translates to CASSLGDRRGQPQHF.

V usage is TRBV11-2 and J usage is TRBJ1-4; D perhaps matches TRBD1 (5 bases). Looked up from germline, CDR1 is SGHAT and CDR2 is FQNNGV. The V end was cut by 0 bases, the J end by 13 bases, with 9 bases between. CDR3 length: 12 amino acids. CDR3 region: CASSLDRVGLFF. In DNA form, the CDR3 reads TGTGCCAGCAGCTTAGACAGGGTCGGACTGTTTTTT.

The chain is built from TRBV4-3 and TRBJ2-5, with TRBD2 identical over 8 bases. The germline gives CDR1 LGHNA, CDR2 YSLEER. The V segment lost 3 bases and the J segment 1 base; nucleotides outside the gene matches: 10. The CDR3 is made up of 17 amino acids. The CDR3 here is CASSQDRGSGTQETQYF. CDR3 bases: TGCGCCAGCAGCCAGGATAGGGGTAGCGGGACCCAAGAGACCCAGTACTTC.

This clone was seen once. This rearrangement joins TRBV11-2 to TRBJ2-7, with D maybe TRBD2 (6 bases). CDR3 size: 14 residues. Germline V gene lookup returns CDR1 SGHAT and CDR2 FQNNGV. V was clipped by 0 bases and J by 4 bases, with 10 bases between them. The CDR3 DNA is TGTGCCAGCAGCTTAGATGCAGGACTATACGAGCAGTACTTC. This sequence encodes CASSLDAGLYEQYF.

The rearrangement links TRBV12-5 to TRBJ1-2; 10 positions agree with TRBD1. Per the germline V gene, CDR1 is LGHNT and CDR2 is FRNRAP. This CDR3 is built from 13 residues. V trimming: 7 bases; J trimming: 7 bases; junction bases outside the gene matches: 6. The CDR3 nucleotides are TGTGCTAGTGCCCCGGGACAGGGGTTTGGCTACACCTTC. Its protein product is CASAPGQGFGYTF.

This clone has a single count. The chain uses TRBV7-9 and TRBJ1-2; maybe TRBD1 (5 bases). The CDR3 totals 15 residues. CDR1 and CDR2 (germline): SEHNR, FQNEAQ (reference sequence). V was pared by 1 base and J by 5 bases, with 14 bases between. The CDR3 DNA sequence: TGTGCCAGCAGCTTAGGGCGAAGGGGTGAATATGGCTACACCTTC. Its protein product is CASSLGRRGEYGYTF.

The chain employs TRBV18 and TRBJ2-5; D call uncertain. Trimming took off 3 bases at V and 4 bases at J, with 3 bases between the two ends. CDR3 length equals 11 residues. From germline, CDR1 is KGHSH and CDR2 LQKENI. The CDR3 bases are TGTGCCAGCTCACCCTCAGAGACCCAGTACTTC. Protein: CASSPSETQYF.

The CDR3 DNA sequence: TGTGCCAGCAGTGAAATGGCAGGGATCAACTATGGCTACACCTTC. As protein: CASSEMAGINYGYTF. This sequence joins TRBV6-1 and TRBJ1-2, with D possibly TRBD1 on 5 matching bases. Germline V gene lookup returns CDR1 MNHNS and CDR2 SASEGT. V lost 2 bases to trimming and J lost 2 bases, with 12 bases between them. This CDR3 region has 15 residues.

This clone appeared a few times. This chain links TRBV7-6 with TRBJ1-2, with D maybe TRBD1 (6 bases). The CDR3 is 13 residues long. Germline V gene sequence: CDR1 SGHVS, CDR2 FNYEAQ. The V end lost 5 bases, the J end lost 8 bases, and 15 bases lay between the germline ends. Written as DNA, the CDR3 is TGTGCCAGCAGCGAGAGACAGGATACGGGCTACACCTTC. As protein: CASSERQDTGYTF. Full variable domain (missing parts from reference TRBV7-6 and TRBJ1-2): GAGVSQSPRYKVTKRGQDVALRCDPISGHVSLYWYRQALGQGPEFLTYFNYEAQQDKSGLPNDRFSAERPEGSISTLTIQRTEQRDSAMYRCASSERQDTGYTFGSGTRLTVV.

The V gene is TRBV30, the J gene TRBJ1-2, with D hard to call. The CDR3 sequence is 11 residues long. CDR1 is GTSNPN, CDR2 SVGIG, per germline (reference sequence). Trimming took off 2 bases at V and 13 bases at J, with 14 bases between the two ends. The CDR3 nucleotides read TGTGCCTGGAGTTATGCGGGTGGCCCCACCTTC. Amino acid sequence: CAWSYAGGPTF.

The J gene is TRBJ1-2, the V gene TRBV5-8, with unresolved D. From germline, CDR1 is SGHTS and CDR2 YDEGEE. This CDR3 comprises 16 residues. Trimming removed 3 bases from V and 1 base from J, with 16 bases in between. The CDR3 is CASSSPSLFFNYGYTF. CDR3 in DNA: TGTGCCAGCAGCTCGCCTAGCCTTTTTTTTAACTATGGCTACACCTTC.

The chain has TRBV4-1 and TRBJ2-7; 8 positions agree with TRBD2. V was pared by 4 bases and J by 0 bases, with 5 bases of the junction left unmatched. The CDR3 extends over 15 amino acids. Germline V CDR1 and CDR2: MGHRA, YSYEKL. The CDR3 sequence is CASSLGGGPSYEQYF. The CDR3 nucleotides are TGCGCCAGCAGCCTCGGGGGGGGTCCCTCCTACGAGCAGTACTTC.

This chain joins TRBV18 and TRBJ2-4; 8 nucleotides line up with TRBD2. The CDR3 length is 16 residues. Germline assignment: CDR1 KGHSH and CDR2 LQKENI. J gave up 0 bases and V 3 bases, and 4 bases lay outside the gene matches. CDR3 sequence reads: CASSPPSGLAKNIQYF. The CDR3 DNA reads TGTGCCAGCTCACCGCCTAGCGGGTTAGCCAAAAACATTCAGTACTTC.

This clone appeared once. This chain links TRBV5-8 with TRBJ2-7; 9 nucleotides align to TRBD1. Germline V lookup: CDR1 SGHTS, CDR2 YDEGEE. The V segment lost 4 bases and the J segment 5 bases; nucleotides outside the gene matches: 10. The CDR3 extends over 15 amino acids. CDR3 coding DNA: TGTGCCAGCAGCCCTCTACGGACAGGGGAAAACGAGCAGTACTTC. Translation gives CASSPLRTGENEQYF. Supplemented by reference TRBV5-8 and TRBJ2-7, the full variable domain reads EAGVTQSPTHLIKTRGQQATLRCSPISGHTSVYWYQQALGLGLQFLLWYDEGEERNRGNFPPRFSGRQFPNYSSELNVNALELEDSALYLCASSPLRTGENEQYFGPGTRLTVT.

J is TRBJ2-1 and V is TRBV6-6; 7 bases line up with TRBD2. Per germline, CDR1 MNHNY and CDR2 SVGAGI (reference sequence). With 7 bases clipped from V and 7 bases from J, the junction kept 13 bases outside the gene matches. The CDR3 has 15 amino acids. Here the CDR3 DNA reads TGTGCCAGCACCGATGGTGGAGTGGGGGGGAATGAGCAGTTCTTC. Residues: CASTDGGVGGNEQFF.

The chain carries TRBV7-6 and TRBJ1-3, with TRBD1 matching over 9 bases. Per the germline V gene, CDR1 is SGHVS and CDR2 is FNYEAQ. J lost 2 bases, V lost 0 bases, and 8 bases had no gene match. This CDR3 has 18 amino acids. CDR3 DNA sequence: TGTGCCAGCAGCTTAGCACCCAAACGACAGGGGGCTGGAAACACCATATATTTT. Translating gives CASSLAPKRQGAGNTIYF.

The chain couples TRBV7-9 to TRBJ1-5, with a weak D call TRBD1 (5 bases). In germline, CDR1 is SEHNR, CDR2 FQNEAQ (reference sequence). Trimming stripped 5 bases from V and 6 bases from J, with 17 bases between. CDR3 length equals 15 residues. This chain's CDR3 is CASSPRGGAGQPQHF. CDR3 coding DNA: TGTGCCAGCAGCCCCCGAGGAGGGGCGGGTCAGCCCCAGCATTTT.

The V call is TRBV7-9, the J call TRBJ1-5; 10 bases match TRBD1. The CDR3 spans 14 residues. CDR1 is SEHNR and CDR2 is FQNEAQ in the germline V gene (reference sequence). V lost 3 bases and J lost 5; bases outside the gene matches: 1. CDR3 coding DNA: TGTGCCAGCAGCTTCGGGACAGGGGATCAGCCCCAGCATTTT. It codes for CASSFGTGDQPQHF.

The chain links TRBV2 to TRBJ2-5; 14 bases agree with TRBD2. This CDR3 contains 19 residues. The V gene end was trimmed by 1 base and the J gene end by 4 bases; junction bases not matched to a gene: 11. Germline CDR1 is SNHLY and CDR2 is FYNNEI. In nucleotides, the CDR3 is TGTGCCAGCAGTGAAGGGGTTCTGACTAGCGGGAGGGCCGGAGAGACCCAGTACTTC. Amino acid sequence: CASSEGVLTSGRAGETQYF.